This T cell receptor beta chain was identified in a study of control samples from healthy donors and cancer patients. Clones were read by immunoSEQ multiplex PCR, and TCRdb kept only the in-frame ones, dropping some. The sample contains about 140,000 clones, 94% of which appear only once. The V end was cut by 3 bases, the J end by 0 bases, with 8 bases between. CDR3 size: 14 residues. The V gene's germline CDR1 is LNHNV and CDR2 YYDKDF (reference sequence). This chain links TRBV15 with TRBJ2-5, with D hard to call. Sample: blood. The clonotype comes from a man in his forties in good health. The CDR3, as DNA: TGTGCCACCAGCAGTGACCACTACCAAGAGACCCAGTACTTC. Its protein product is CATSSDHYQETQYF.